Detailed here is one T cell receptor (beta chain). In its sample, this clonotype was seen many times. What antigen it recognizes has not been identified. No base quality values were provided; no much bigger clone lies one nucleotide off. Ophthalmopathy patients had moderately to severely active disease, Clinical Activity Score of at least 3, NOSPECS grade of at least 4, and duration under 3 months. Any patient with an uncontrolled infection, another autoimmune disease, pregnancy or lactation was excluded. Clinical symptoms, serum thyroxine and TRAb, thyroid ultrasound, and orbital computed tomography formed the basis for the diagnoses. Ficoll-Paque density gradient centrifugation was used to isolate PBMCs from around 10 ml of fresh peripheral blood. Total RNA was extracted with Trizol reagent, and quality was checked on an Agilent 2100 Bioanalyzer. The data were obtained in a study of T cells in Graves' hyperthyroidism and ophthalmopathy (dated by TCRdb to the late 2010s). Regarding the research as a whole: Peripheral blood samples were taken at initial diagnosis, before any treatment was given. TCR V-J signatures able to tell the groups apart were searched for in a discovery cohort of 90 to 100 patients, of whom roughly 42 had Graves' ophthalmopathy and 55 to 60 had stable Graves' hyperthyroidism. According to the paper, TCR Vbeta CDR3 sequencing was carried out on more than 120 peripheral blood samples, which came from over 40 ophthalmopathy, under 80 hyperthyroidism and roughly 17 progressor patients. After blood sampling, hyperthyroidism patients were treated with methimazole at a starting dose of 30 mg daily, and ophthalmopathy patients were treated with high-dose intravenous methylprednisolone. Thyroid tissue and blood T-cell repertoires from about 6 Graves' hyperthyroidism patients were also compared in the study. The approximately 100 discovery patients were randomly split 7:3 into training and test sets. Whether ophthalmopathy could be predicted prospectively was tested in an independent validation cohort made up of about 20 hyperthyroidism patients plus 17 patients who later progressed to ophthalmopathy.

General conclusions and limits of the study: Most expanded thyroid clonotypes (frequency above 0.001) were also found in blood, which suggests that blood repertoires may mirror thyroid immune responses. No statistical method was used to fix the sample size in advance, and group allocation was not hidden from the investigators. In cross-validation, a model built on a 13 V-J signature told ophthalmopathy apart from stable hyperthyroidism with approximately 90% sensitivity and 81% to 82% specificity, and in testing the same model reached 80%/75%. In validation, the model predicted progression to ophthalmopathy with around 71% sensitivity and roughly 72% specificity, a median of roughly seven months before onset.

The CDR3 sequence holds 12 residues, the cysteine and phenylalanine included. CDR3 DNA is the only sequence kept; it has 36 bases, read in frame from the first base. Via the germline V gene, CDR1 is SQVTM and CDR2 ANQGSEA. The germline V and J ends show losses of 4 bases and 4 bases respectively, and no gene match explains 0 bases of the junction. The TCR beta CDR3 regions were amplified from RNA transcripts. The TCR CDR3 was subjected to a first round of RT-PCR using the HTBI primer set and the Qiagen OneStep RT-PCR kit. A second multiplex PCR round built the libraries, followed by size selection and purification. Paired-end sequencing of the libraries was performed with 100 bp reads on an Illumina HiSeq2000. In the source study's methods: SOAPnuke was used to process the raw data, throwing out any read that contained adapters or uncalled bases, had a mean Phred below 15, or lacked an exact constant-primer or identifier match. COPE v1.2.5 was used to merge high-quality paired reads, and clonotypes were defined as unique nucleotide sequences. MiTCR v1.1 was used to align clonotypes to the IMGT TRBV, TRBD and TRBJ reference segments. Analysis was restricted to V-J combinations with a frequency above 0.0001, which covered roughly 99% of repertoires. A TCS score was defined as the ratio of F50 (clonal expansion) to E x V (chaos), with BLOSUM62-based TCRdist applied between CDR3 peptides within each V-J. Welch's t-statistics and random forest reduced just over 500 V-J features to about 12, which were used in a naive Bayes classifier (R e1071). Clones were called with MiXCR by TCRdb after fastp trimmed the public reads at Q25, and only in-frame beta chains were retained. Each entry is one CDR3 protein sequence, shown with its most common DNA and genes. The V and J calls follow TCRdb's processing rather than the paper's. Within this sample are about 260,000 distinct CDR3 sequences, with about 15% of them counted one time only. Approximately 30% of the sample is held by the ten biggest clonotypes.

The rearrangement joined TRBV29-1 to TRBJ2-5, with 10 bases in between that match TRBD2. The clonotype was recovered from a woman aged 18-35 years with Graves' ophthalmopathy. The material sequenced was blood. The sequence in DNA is TGCAGCGTTGGACTAGCGGGAGAGACCCAGTACTTC. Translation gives CSVGLAGETQYF.